This T cell receptor (beta chain) appears in the sequencing data of a study of Ad26.COV2.S vaccination and SARS-CoV-2 variants (dated by TCRdb to 2020 to 2023). Regarding the research as a whole: Donors in the vaccine arm were drawn from COV1001, a multicentre, randomized, double-blind, placebo-controlled phase I-IIa trial testing Ad26.COV2.S in healthy adults. A total of 32 samples were included in the TCR-sequenced set, comprising roughly 19 Ad26.COV2.S vaccine recipients, 5 placebo recipients and 8 SARS-CoV-2 convalescent individuals. Throughout the experiments and outcome assessment, investigators stayed blinded to trial group allocation. Sequencing of the TCRbeta repertoire served to evaluate the specificity and breadth of SARS-CoV-2-reactive T cell receptors following Ad26.COV2.S vaccination. Participants in the trial were split at random into five groups of five each, receiving low-dose or high-dose Ad26.COV2.S once or twice, or else placebo on both occasions. Ad26.COV2.S was administered intramuscularly at a dose of 5x10^10 or 1x10^11 viral particles, either as one shot or as two shots given 56 days apart.

The study at large found these results: Ad26.COV2.S recipients had higher spike-specific TCR breadth than placebo recipients (P = 0.0014). After vaccination, substantial breadth of spike-specific CD8+ and CD4+ T cell responses was reported. The authors noted that total T cell responses may have been underestimated by the TCR breadth and depth analyses. Vaccine and placebo recipients had similar non-spike TCR breadth, a finding consistent with the vaccine containing only spike. The study was not powered for comparison of responses between vaccine doses or regimens.

The CDR3 has 16 amino acids, counting the end cysteine and phenylalanine. Left in the record is the CDR3 DNA by itself, 48 bases read in frame from the first base. The junction shows trimming of 5 bases on V and 1 base on J, and the gene matches do not reach 7 bases of it. CDR1 and CDR2, looked up from the germline V gene, are SGHTA and FQGNSA. This clone was picked up one time. Its antigen is still unknown. No much larger clone is present one base from it, and per-base qualities are unavailable. The immunoSEQ Assay was the method used to sequence TCRbeta CDR3 regions. After extraction, genomic DNA underwent amplification by bias-controlled multiplex PCR, followed by high-throughput sequencing. As for the authors' bioinformatics: To quantify the absolute abundance of every unique TCRbeta CDR3 region, sequences were collapsed and filtered. T cell fraction was estimated by normalizing TCRbeta template counts to usable DNA, which was measured by amplifying reference genes present in all nucleated cells. Repertoire TCRs were annotated as SARS-CoV-2-specific by exact matching of V gene, CDR3 amino acid sequence and J gene to a known reactive TCR set. MIRA supplied the reference SARS-CoV-2 TCR set, which was filtered for enrichment in COVID-19-positive ImmuneCODE repertoires so that public or cross-reactive TCRs were removed. Using the MIRA antigens, annotated TCRs were further analysed by specific ORF or by position within an ORF. Depth was the summed frequency of annotated unique rearrangements, while breadth was defined as annotated unique rearrangements over total unique productive rearrangements. Two-sided Wilcoxon rank-sum tests were used to compare TCR breadth between groups. What TCRdb holds here is the immuneACCESS table cut down to in-frame rearrangements. Part of the clones is not present; checked against another copy, under half of the missing clones reflect an unresolved V gene, and the others are unexplained. V, J and clone size were drawn from that table, and D and trimming were deduced from the DNA. This sample lists fewer than 800,000 clones; 80% to 90% were detected once. Approximately 1.5% of the sample is taken by the ten largest.

The sample's treatment or condition label, decoded: about 20 received Ad26.COV2.S at low or high dose, single or two shots; about 5 received placebo; per-sample allocation not given. Repertoires of vaccine and placebo recipients were sequenced from samples taken on day 63 after the first injection. Cohort 1b enrolled some 25 adults aged 18-55 years at a single site in Boston, USA, between 29 July and 7 August 2020. Ad26.COV2.S consisted of a replication-incompetent adenovirus type 26 vector by which a prefusion-stabilized SARS-CoV-2 spike protein from the original Wuhan strain was expressed. The receptor's source is a person between 18 and 65 years old who received the Ad26.COV2.S COVID-19 vaccine or a placebo. Material: peripheral blood, obtained in a trial of Ad26.COV2.S vaccine versus placebo. The V and J genes are TRBV7-2 and TRBJ2-4; 8 bases in between match TRBD1. This receptor carries the CDR3 CASSPRTGMAKNIQYF. The sequenced DNA is TGTGCCAGCAGCCCAAGGACAGGGATGGCCAAAAACATTCAGTACTTC.